The clone carrying this T cell receptor (beta chain) has just one count. Its antigen is unidentified. This entry comes from a study of cytomegalovirus exposure and HLA in healthy donors. Study-wide findings and caveats: Association of roughly 17,000 TCR beta sequences with HLA alleles was found at 0.05 false discovery rate in a later analysis.

This CDR3 is 15 amino acids long. The germline gives CDR1 MNHEY, CDR2 SMNVEV (reference sequence). V lost 2 bases and J lost 2, with 13 bases in between. In the PCR, 60 Vbeta and 13 Jbeta primers were used. Sequencing used immunoSEQ multiplex PCR; TCRdb keeps in-frame clones, though not all of them. The sample carries about 140,000 clones, roughly four fifths recorded once. The clonotype was recovered from a man younger than 30 in good health and CMV-seropositive. V is TRBV27 and J is TRBJ2-7; D may be TRBD1 (6 bases). Source material: PBMCs. The CDR3: CASSLRGGSPYEQYF. The CDR3 nucleotides read TGTGCCAGCAGTTTAAGAGGGGGATCTCCCTACGAGCAGTACTTC.